This T cell receptor beta chain was sequenced during a study of blood T cells in healthy people across ages. Study details: Template switching retrieved approximately one barcoded beta molecule for each two T cells. Findings and limits, study-wide: The authors considered diversity estimates from one million T cells to be underestimates.

Primed by a sample-barcoded 5' primer and a J-beta primer mix, a second PCR proceeded for about 7 to 11 cycles. From the 5' RACE reads, TCRdb called clonotypes with MiXCR, one entry per CDR3 protein. The sample records approximately 960,000 distinct CDR3 sequences, 25% to 30% being singletons. Regarding this clonotype: Its cognate antigen is unknown.

Per the germline V gene, CDR1 is SGHKS and CDR2 is YYEKEE (reference sequence). The CDR3 consists of 14 residues. Trimming removed 0 bases at V and 5 bases at J, with 11 bases between. This sample also appeared in a second study, on T cells of mothers and their children.

The genes are TRBV5-5 and TRBJ2-5; D gene unclear. Sample: blood. The receptor comes from a woman in her forties in good health. The CDR3 loop reads CASSLASKSETQYF. The CDR3 nucleotides are TGTGCCAGCAGCTTGGCTTCCAAATCGGAGACCCAGTACTTC.